This TCR beta chain was sequenced during a study of cytomegalovirus exposure and HLA in healthy donors. Study as a whole: The approximately 120 validation repertoires used the same platform as the 650 to 850 first-cohort repertoires, a later analysis reported.

This clone was counted only a few times. Its antigen is as yet unknown. Profiling relied on immunoSEQ multiplex PCR, and the TCRdb table lists in-frame clones only, not all of them. The sample consists of some 150,000 clones, about 87% of them appearing once. Overall study results and limits: Whilst most TCR sequences proved rare, a subset of public TCRs occurred across many donors.

The CDR3 covers 13 residues. Germline CDR1 and CDR2: SGHRS and YFSETQ. Between the trimmed V and J ends, which lost 6 bases and 2 bases, there was a span of 9 bases. Sequencing used PBMCs. This sequence joins TRBV5-1 and TRBJ1-3; D is unclear. The receptor comes from a man aged 18 to 30 in good health and CMV-seropositive. The CDR3: CASTTEPGNTIYF. In DNA form, the CDR3 reads TGCGCCAGCACAACGGAGCCTGGAAACACCATATATTTT. The variable domain in full, with the rest retrieved from reference TRBV5-1 and TRBJ1-3, is KAGVTQTPRYLIKTRGQQVTLSCSPISGHRSVSWYQQTPGQGLQFLFEYFSETQRNKGNFPGRFSGRQFSNSRSEMNVSTLELGDSALYLCASTTEPGNTIYFGEGSWLTVV.